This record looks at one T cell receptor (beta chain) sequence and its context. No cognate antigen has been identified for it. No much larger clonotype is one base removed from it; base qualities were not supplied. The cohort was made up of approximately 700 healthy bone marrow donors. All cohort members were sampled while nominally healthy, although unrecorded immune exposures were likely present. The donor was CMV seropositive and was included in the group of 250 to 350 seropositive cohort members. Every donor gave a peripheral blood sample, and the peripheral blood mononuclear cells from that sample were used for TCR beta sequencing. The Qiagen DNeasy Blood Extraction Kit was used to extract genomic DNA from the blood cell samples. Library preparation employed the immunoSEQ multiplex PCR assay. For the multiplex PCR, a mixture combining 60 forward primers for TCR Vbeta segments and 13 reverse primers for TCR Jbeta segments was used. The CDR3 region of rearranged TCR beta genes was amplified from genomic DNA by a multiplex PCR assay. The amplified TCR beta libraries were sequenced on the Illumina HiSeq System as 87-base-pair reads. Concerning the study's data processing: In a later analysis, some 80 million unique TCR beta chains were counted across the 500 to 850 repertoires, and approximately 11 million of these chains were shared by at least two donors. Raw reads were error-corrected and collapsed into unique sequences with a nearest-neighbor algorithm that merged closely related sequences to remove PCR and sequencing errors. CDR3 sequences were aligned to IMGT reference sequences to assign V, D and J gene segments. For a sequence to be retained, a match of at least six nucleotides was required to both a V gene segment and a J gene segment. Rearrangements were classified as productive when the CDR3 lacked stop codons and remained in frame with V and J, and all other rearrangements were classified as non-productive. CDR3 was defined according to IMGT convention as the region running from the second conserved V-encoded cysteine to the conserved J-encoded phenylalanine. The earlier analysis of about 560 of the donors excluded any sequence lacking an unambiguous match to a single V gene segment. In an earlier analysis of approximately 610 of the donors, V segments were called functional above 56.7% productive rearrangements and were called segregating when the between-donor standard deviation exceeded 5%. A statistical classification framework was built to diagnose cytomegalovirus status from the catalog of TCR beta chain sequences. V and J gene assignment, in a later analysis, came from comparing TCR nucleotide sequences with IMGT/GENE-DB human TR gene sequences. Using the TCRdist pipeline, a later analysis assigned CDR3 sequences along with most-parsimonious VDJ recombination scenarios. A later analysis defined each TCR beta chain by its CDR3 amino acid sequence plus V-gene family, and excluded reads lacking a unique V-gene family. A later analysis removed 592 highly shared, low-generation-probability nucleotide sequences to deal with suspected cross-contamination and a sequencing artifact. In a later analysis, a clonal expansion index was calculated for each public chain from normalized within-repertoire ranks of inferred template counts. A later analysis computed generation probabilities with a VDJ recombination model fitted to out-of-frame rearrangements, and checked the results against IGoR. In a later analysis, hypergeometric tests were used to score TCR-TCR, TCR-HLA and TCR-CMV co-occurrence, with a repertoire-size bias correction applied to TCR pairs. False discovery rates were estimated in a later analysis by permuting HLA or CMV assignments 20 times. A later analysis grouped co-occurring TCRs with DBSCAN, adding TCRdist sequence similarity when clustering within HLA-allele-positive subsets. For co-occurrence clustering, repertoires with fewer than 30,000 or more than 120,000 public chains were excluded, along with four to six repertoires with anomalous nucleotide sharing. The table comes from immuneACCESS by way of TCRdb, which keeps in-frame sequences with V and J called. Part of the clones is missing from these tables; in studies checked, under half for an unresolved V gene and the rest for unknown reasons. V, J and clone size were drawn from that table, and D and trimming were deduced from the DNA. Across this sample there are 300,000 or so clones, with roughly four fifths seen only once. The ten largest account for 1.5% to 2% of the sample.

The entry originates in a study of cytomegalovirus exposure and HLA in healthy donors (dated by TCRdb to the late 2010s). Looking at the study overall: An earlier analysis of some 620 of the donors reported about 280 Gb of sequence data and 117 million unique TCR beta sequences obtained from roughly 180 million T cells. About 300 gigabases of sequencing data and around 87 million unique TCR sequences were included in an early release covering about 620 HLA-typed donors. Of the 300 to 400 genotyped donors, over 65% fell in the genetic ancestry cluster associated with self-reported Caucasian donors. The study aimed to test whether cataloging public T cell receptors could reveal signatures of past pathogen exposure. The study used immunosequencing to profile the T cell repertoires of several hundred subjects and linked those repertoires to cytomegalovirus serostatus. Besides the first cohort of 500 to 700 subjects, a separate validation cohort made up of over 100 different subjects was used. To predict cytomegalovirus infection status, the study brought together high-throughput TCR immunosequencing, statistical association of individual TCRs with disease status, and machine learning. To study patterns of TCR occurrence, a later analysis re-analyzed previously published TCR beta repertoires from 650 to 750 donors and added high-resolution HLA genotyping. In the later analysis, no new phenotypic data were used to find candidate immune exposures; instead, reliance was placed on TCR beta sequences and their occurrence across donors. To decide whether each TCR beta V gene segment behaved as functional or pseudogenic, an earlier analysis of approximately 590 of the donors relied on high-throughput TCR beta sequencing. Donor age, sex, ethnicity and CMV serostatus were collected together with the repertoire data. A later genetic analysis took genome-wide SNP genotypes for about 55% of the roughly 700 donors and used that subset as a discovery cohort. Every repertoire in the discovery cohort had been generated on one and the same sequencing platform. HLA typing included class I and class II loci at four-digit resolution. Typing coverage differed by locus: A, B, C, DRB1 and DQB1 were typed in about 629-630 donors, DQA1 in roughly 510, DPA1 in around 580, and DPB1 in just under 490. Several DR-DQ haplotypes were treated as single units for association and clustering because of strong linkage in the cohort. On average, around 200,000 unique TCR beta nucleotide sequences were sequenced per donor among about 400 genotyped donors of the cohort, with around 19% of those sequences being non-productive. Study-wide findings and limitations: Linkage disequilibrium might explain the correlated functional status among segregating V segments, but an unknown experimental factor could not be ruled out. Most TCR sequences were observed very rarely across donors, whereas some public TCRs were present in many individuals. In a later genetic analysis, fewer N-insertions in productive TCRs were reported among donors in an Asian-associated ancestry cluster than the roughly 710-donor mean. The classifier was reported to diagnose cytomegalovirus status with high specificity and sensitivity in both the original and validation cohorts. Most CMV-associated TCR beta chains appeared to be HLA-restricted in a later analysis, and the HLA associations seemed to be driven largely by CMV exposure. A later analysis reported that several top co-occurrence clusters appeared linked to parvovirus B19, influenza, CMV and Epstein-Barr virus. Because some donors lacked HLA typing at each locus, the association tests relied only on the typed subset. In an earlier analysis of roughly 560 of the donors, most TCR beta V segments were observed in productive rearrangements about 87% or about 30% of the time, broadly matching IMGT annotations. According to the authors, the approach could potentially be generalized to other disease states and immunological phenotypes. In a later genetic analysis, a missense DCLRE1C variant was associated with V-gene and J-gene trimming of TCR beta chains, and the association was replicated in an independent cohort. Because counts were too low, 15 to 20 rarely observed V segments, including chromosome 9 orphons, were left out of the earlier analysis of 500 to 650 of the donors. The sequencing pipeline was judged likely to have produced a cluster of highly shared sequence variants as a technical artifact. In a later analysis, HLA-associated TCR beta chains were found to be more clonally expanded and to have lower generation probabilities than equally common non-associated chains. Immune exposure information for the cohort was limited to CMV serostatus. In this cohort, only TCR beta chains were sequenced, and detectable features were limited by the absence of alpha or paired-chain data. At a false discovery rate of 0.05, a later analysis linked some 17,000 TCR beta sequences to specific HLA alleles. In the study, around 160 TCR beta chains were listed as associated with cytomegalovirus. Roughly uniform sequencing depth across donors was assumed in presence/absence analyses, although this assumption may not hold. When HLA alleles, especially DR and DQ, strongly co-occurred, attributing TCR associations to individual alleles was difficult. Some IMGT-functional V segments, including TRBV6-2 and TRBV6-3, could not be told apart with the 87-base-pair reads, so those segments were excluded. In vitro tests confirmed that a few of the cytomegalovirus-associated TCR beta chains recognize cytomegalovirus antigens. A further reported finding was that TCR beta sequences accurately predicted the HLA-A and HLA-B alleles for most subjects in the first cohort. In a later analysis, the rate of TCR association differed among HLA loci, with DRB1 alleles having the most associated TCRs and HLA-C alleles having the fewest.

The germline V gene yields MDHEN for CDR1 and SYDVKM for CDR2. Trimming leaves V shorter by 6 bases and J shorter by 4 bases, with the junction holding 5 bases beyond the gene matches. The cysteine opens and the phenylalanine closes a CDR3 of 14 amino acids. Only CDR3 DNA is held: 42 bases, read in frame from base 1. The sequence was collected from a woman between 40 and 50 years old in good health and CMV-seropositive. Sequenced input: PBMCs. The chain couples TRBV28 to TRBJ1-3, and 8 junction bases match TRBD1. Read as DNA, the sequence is TGTGCCAGCAGCGAGACAGGGGTCGGAAACACCATATATTTT. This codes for CASSETGVGNTIYF.